A selection of T cell receptor beta chains follows, all from one sample in a study of CD8 T cells in ankylosing spondylitis. TCRdb called the 5' RACE reads again in MiXCR, with one record for every CDR3 protein. The sample contains about 440,000 distinct CDR3 sequences, about a sixth of which appear only once. What was sequenced was blood, either unsorted or a sorted T cell fraction (not recorded which). The receptors here all came from a male donor with ankylosing spondylitis. Both conserved end residues are part of each CDR3.

v_gene: TRBV10-2; j_gene: TRBJ2-4; CDR3aa: CASSVDGFGIQYF
v_gene: TRBV5-1; j_gene: TRBJ1-5; CDR3aa: CASSNGQAEGPQHF
v_gene: TRBV5-1; j_gene: TRBJ1-1; CDR3aa: CASSLRPLTNTEAFF
v_gene: TRBV3-1; j_gene: TRBJ2-7; CDR3aa: CASSPAGRDFYEQYF
v_gene: TRBV14; j_gene: TRBJ2-3; CDR3aa: CASSQEGRKGADTQYF
v_gene: TRBV5-1; j_gene: TRBJ2-7; CDR3aa: CASSWGGTGEYEQYF
v_gene: TRBV15; j_gene: TRBJ1-1; CDR3aa: CATSRDLGEPEAFF
v_gene: TRBV4-3; j_gene: TRBJ1-1; CDR3aa: CASSQGGKGNTEAFF
v_gene: TRBV7-2; j_gene: TRBJ2-3; CDR3aa: CASSLRESGDTQYF
v_gene: TRBV20-1; j_gene: TRBJ1-2; CDR3aa: CSAGTGPFYGYTF
v_gene: TRBV21-1; j_gene: TRBJ1-1; CDR3aa: CASSRDRGHTEAFF
v_gene: TRBV18; j_gene: TRBJ2-1; CDR3aa: CASSPEQVRLSYNEQFF
v_gene: TRBV20-1; j_gene: TRBJ1-2; CDR3aa: CSAKGRGHPNYGYTF
v_gene: TRBV11-2; j_gene: TRBJ2-2; CDR3aa: CASSLYASPNTGELFF
v_gene: TRBV7-9; j_gene: TRBJ1-3; CDR3aa: CASSYPDANSGNTIYF
v_gene: TRBV10-1; j_gene: TRBJ2-2; CDR3aa: CASSDRRVGFTGELFF
v_gene: TRBV20-1; j_gene: TRBJ2-7; CDR3aa: CSASTGLSYEQYF